This is a list of T cell receptor beta chains from one sample in a study of blood T cell repertoires in COVID-19. The protocol was immunoSEQ multiplex PCR, while the TCRdb copy is restricted to in-frame clones and leaves out a portion. The sample includes 100,000 or so clones, approximately 92% seen only once; the top ten take 5% to 6%. The sample consisted of peripheral blood. The receptor set was obtained from a man aged 45-65 years with active COVID-19. CDR3s include the opening cysteine and the closing phenylalanine or tryptophan. Each record gives: D gene, clone size, J gene, V gene, CDR3 protein, CDR3 DNA. A D gene is named only where the DNA matches it firmly. Not all rows give a size; the values are once, few, many and, for expanded clones, a class.

d_gene: NA; abundance: NA; j_gene: TRBJ2-2; v_gene: TRBV6-5; CDR3aa: CASRLANTGELFF; CDR3nt: TGTGCCAGCAGACTAGCGAACACCGGGGAGCTGTTTTTT
d_gene: TRBD2; abundance: NA; j_gene: TRBJ2-7; v_gene: TRBV11-1; CDR3aa: CASSRAGDGEQYF; CDR3nt: TGTGCCAGCTCCAGAGCGGGAGACGGCGAGCAGTACTTC
d_gene: NA; abundance: once; j_gene: TRBJ1-1; v_gene: TRBV30; CDR3aa: CALGFGGGRENTEAFF; CDR3nt: TGTGCCCTTGGGTTCGGTGGGGGCCGAGAGAACACTGAAGCTTTCTTT
d_gene: NA; abundance: NA; j_gene: TRBJ2-5; v_gene: TRBV11-1; CDR3aa: CASSLGAGHLETQYF; CDR3nt: TGTGCCAGCAGCTTAGGTGCGGGGCACCTAGAGACCCAGTACTTC
d_gene: NA; abundance: NA; j_gene: TRBJ1-5; v_gene: TRBV11-2; CDR3aa: CASSLALAGGPQHF; CDR3nt: TGTGCCAGCAGCTTAGCTCTGGCTGGAGGGCCCCAGCATTTT
d_gene: TRBD1; abundance: NA; j_gene: TRBJ2-5; v_gene: TRBV2; CDR3aa: CASSEIRGLQETQYF; CDR3nt: TGTGCCAGCAGTGAAATCAGGGGGCTACAAGAGACCCAGTACTTC
d_gene: TRBD2; abundance: NA; j_gene: TRBJ2-2; v_gene: TRBV7-7; CDR3aa: CASSLLAGDGTGELFF; CDR3nt: TGTGCTAGCAGCTTACTAGCGGGAGACGGCACCGGGGAGCTGTTTTTT
d_gene: NA; abundance: NA; j_gene: TRBJ2-1; v_gene: TRBV20-1; CDR3aa: CSIGGYNEQFF; CDR3nt: TGCAGTATCGGCGGTTACAATGAGCAGTTCTTC
d_gene: TRBD2; abundance: once; j_gene: TRBJ2-7; v_gene: TRBV28; CDR3aa: CASSRRAGAPHEQYF; CDR3nt: TGTGCCAGCAGTCGGCGGGCGGGAGCTCCTCACGAGCAGTACTTC
d_gene: TRBD2; abundance: NA; j_gene: TRBJ2-6; v_gene: TRBV7-9; CDR3aa: CASSYSGSSGANVLTF; CDR3nt: TGTGCCAGCAGCTATAGCGGGAGCTCTGGGGCCAACGTCCTGACTTTC
d_gene: NA; abundance: NA; j_gene: TRBJ2-5; v_gene: TRBV5-1; CDR3aa: CASSPGQEGYQETQYF; CDR3nt: TGCGCCAGCAGCCCAGGACAGGAGGGGTACCAAGAGACCCAGTACTTC
d_gene: NA; abundance: NA; j_gene: TRBJ2-1; v_gene: TRBV10-1; CDR3aa: CASSESDYIREQFF; CDR3nt: TGCGCCAGCAGTGAGTCGGACTATATACGGGAGCAGTTCTTC
d_gene: NA; abundance: NA; j_gene: TRBJ2-1; v_gene: TRBV19; CDR3aa: CASTKEGPWNEQFF; CDR3nt: TGTGCCAGTACTAAGGAGGGTCCTTGGAATGAGCAGTTCTTC
d_gene: TRBD2; abundance: NA; j_gene: TRBJ2-1; v_gene: TRBV7-3; CDR3aa: CASSTRLAGHEQFF; CDR3nt: TGTGCCAGCAGCACCCGACTAGCGGGACATGAGCAGTTCTTC
d_gene: TRBD2; abundance: once; j_gene: TRBJ2-5; v_gene: TRBV19; CDR3aa: CASSAPSGYMGETQYF; CDR3nt: TGTGCCAGTAGTGCACCTAGCGGATACATGGGAGAGACCCAGTACTTC
d_gene: NA; abundance: NA; j_gene: TRBJ2-3; v_gene: TRBV2; CDR3aa: CASSVITGLSTDTQYF; CDR3nt: TGTGCCAGCAGTGTAATTACAGGACTAAGCACAGATACGCAGTATTTT
d_gene: TRBD2; abundance: NA; j_gene: TRBJ2-5; v_gene: TRBV24-1; CDR3aa: CATSDAMAGEGTQYF; CDR3nt: TGTGCCACCAGTGATGCAATGGCGGGAGAGGGGACCCAGTACTTC
d_gene: NA; abundance: NA; j_gene: TRBJ2-7; v_gene: TRBV28; CDR3aa: CASRETDSPLFYEQYF; CDR3nt: TGTGCCAGCAGAGAGACCGACAGTCCCCTCTTCTACGAGCAGTACTTC
d_gene: NA; abundance: NA; j_gene: TRBJ2-2; v_gene: TRBV7-8; CDR3aa: CASRGRRAGTGELFF; CDR3nt: TGTGCCAGCAGAGGCCGGCGGGCGGGCACCGGGGAGCTGTTTTTT
d_gene: NA; abundance: NA; j_gene: TRBJ2-5; v_gene: TRBV5-1; CDR3aa: CASSLTTLLRETQYF; CDR3nt: TGCGCCAGCAGCCTGACAACCTTGCTTAGGGAGACCCAGTACTTC
d_gene: NA; abundance: NA; j_gene: TRBJ1-1; v_gene: TRBV5-4; CDR3aa: CASSLGGTYLNTEAFF; CDR3nt: TGTGCCAGCAGCTTGGGGGGGACTTATCTGAACACTGAAGCTTTCTTT
d_gene: NA; abundance: NA; j_gene: TRBJ1-3; v_gene: TRBV24-1; CDR3aa: CATSDPRGGSSGNTIYF; CDR3nt: TGTGCCACCAGTGACCCACGTGGGGGCAGCTCTGGAAACACCATATATTTT
d_gene: TRBD2; abundance: NA; j_gene: TRBJ2-3; v_gene: TRBV2; CDR3aa: CASSADSGFSDTQYF; CDR3nt: TGTGCCAGCAGTGCGGATAGCGGGTTCTCAGATACGCAGTATTTT
d_gene: TRBD2; abundance: once; j_gene: TRBJ2-1; v_gene: TRBV9; CDR3aa: CASSASGTSVNEQFF; CDR3nt: TGTGCCAGCAGCGCAAGCGGGACTAGCGTAAATGAGCAGTTCTTC
d_gene: TRBD2; abundance: NA; j_gene: TRBJ2-2; v_gene: TRBV28; CDR3aa: CASSLTSGIGELFF; CDR3nt: TGTGCCAGCAGTTTAACTAGCGGGATAGGGGAGCTGTTTTTT
d_gene: NA; abundance: NA; j_gene: TRBJ2-3; v_gene: TRBV7-6; CDR3aa: CASSTNQQSTQYF; CDR3nt: TGTGCCAGCAGCACCAATCAACAGAGCACGCAGTATTTT
d_gene: TRBD1; abundance: NA; j_gene: TRBJ1-6; v_gene: TRBV11-3; CDR3aa: CASGITGENSPLHF; CDR3nt: TGTGCCAGCGGGATAACAGGGGAGAATTCACCCCTCCACTTT
d_gene: NA; abundance: NA; j_gene: TRBJ2-1; v_gene: TRBV28; CDR3aa: CASSLVAGLFNEQFF; CDR3nt: TGTGCCAGCAGTCTCGTAGCTGGACTGTTCAATGAGCAGTTCTTC
d_gene: TRBD1; abundance: NA; j_gene: TRBJ1-4; v_gene: TRBV19; CDR3aa: CASSHGDRLNEKLFF; CDR3nt: TGTGCCAGTAGTCATGGGGACAGACTTAATGAAAAACTGTTTTTT
d_gene: TRBD1; abundance: NA; j_gene: TRBJ1-2; v_gene: TRBV2; CDR3aa: CASSRDRGQGGYTF; CDR3nt: TGTGCCAGCAGTCGGGACAGGGGGCAGGGTGGCTACACCTTC
d_gene: NA; abundance: NA; j_gene: TRBJ2-7; v_gene: TRBV3-1/TRBV3-2; CDR3aa: CASSQDYQRVGDGGQYF; CDR3nt: TGTGCCAGCAGCCAAGATTACCAGCGGGTGGGGGATGGCGGGCAGTACTTC
d_gene: TRBD1; abundance: NA; j_gene: TRBJ2-7; v_gene: TRBV19; CDR3aa: CASSIGMAGTGYEQYF; CDR3nt: TGTGCCAGTAGTATCGGGATGGCCGGGACAGGGTACGAGCAGTACTTC
d_gene: TRBD1; abundance: NA; j_gene: TRBJ1-2; v_gene: TRBV24-1; CDR3aa: CATSPGGPGGYTF; CDR3nt: TGTGCCACCAGTCCAGGGGGACCGGGTGGCTACACCTTC
d_gene: NA; abundance: NA; j_gene: TRBJ2-7; v_gene: TRBV19; CDR3aa: CASSTTGPYEQYF; CDR3nt: TGTGCCAGTAGTACCACAGGGCCCTACGAGCAGTACTTC
d_gene: TRBD2; abundance: once; j_gene: TRBJ2-3; v_gene: TRBV2; CDR3aa: CASRPRTSGTDTQYF; CDR3nt: TGTGCCAGCAGACCCCGGACTAGCGGCACAGATACGCAGTATTTT
d_gene: TRBD1; abundance: NA; j_gene: TRBJ1-3; v_gene: TRBV5-4; CDR3aa: CASSFGQERGNTIYF; CDR3nt: TGTGCCAGCAGCTTCGGACAGGAGCGTGGAAACACCATATATTTT
d_gene: NA; abundance: NA; j_gene: TRBJ1-4; v_gene: TRBV5-5; CDR3aa: CASSQGGADEKLFF; CDR3nt: TGTGCCAGCAGCCAGGGTGGGGCGGATGAAAAACTGTTTTTT
d_gene: NA; abundance: few; j_gene: TRBJ2-1; v_gene: TRBV4-2; CDR3aa: CASSQESERRLSSYNEQFF; CDR3nt: TGTGCCAGCAGCCAAGAGTCTGAAAGAAGACTGAGCTCCTACAATGAGCAGTTCTTC
d_gene: TRBD1; abundance: NA; j_gene: TRBJ2-5; v_gene: TRBV11-2; CDR3aa: CASSLDRGETQYF; CDR3nt: TGTGCCAGCAGCCTTGACAGGGGCGAGACCCAGTACTTC
d_gene: TRBD2; abundance: NA; j_gene: TRBJ2-7; v_gene: TRBV3-1/TRBV3-2; CDR3aa: CASSSPGLAGEYEQYF; CDR3nt: TGTGCCAGCAGTTCCCCCGGACTAGCGGGAGAGTACGAGCAGTACTTC
d_gene: NA; abundance: NA; j_gene: TRBJ2-1; v_gene: TRBV28; CDR3aa: CASSSRGSYNEQFF; CDR3nt: TGTGCCAGCAGTTCGAGAGGTTCCTACAATGAGCAGTTCTTC
d_gene: NA; abundance: NA; j_gene: TRBJ2-7; v_gene: TRBV27; CDR3aa: CASRPAGRAPYEQYF; CDR3nt: TGTGCCAGCAGGCCGGCGGGGCGGGCCCCCTACGAGCAGTACTTC
d_gene: TRBD1; abundance: NA; j_gene: TRBJ1-5; v_gene: TRBV30; CDR3aa: CAWSYRDSYSNQPQHF; CDR3nt: TGTGCCTGGAGTTACCGGGACAGCTATAGCAATCAGCCCCAGCATTTT